The 6 T cell receptor beta chains below all came from one sample that was sequenced in a study of Ad26.COV2.S vaccination and SARS-CoV-2 variants. TCRdb keeps only in-frame clones here, not all; method: immunoSEQ multiplex PCR. The sample shows hundreds of thousands of clones, roughly 81% of them seen only once. Treatment reported: about 20 received Ad26.COV2.S at low or high dose, single or two shots; 5 received placebo; per-sample allocation not given. Collection of the samples took place on day 63 after the first injection of vaccine or placebo. This material consisted of peripheral blood, taken in a trial of Ad26.COV2.S vaccine versus placebo. The source is a person between 18 and 59 years old who received the Ad26.COV2.S COVID-19 vaccine or a placebo.

The V call is TRBV7-9, the J call TRBJ2-3; 11 bases line up with TRBD1. This CDR3 contains 16 residues. With 6 bases clipped from V and 3 bases from J, the junction kept 8 bases outside the gene matches. The germline CDR1 and CDR2 sequences are SEHNR and FQNEAQ (reference sequence). Written as DNA, the CDR3 is TGTGCCAGCAGTAAAGGACAGGGGGCGATGACAGATACGCAGTATTTT. It yields the protein CASSKGQGAMTDTQYF. Full variable domain (remainder filled in from reference TRBV7-9 and TRBJ2-3): DTGVSQNPRHKITKRGQNVTFRCDPISEHNRLYWYRQTLGQGPEFLTYFQNEAQLEKSRLLSDRFSAERPKGSFSTLEIQRTEQGDSAMYLCASSKGQGAMTDTQYFGPGTRLTVL.

The chain has TRBV5-1 and TRBJ1-3, with TRBD1 identical over 7 bases. The CDR3 sequence is 18 residues long. CDR1 is SGHRS, CDR2 YFSETQ, per germline. V was pared by 0 bases and J by 0 bases, with 9 bases of the junction left unmatched. The CDR3 region is CASSLESSDRFSGNTIYF. CDR3 DNA sequence: TGCGCCAGCAGCTTGGAATCTTCGGACAGGTTCTCTGGAAACACCATATATTTT.

In nucleotides, the CDR3 is TGTGCCAGCACTAGGACAGGCTATGGCTACACCTTC. Translation gives CASTRTGYGYTF. The chain links TRBV2 to TRBJ1-2; 7 bases are shared with TRBD1. The junction had 3 bases not matched to a gene; V was cut back by 7 bases and J by 4 bases. CDR1 is SNHLY, CDR2 FYNNEI, per germline. CDR3 size: 12 residues.

The rearrangement links TRBV7-8 to TRBJ1-1; D may be TRBD1 (5 bases). In germline, CDR1 is SGHVS, CDR2 FQNEAQ. This CDR3 has 12 amino acids. V lost 5 bases, J lost 10 bases, and 14 bases lay in between. The CDR3 region has the DNA TGTGCCAGCAGCCCCAGGGAGGGTGGAGCTTTCTTT. This translates into CASSPREGGAFF.

This clone showed up just once. The CDR3 is CATLASEINEQFF. The CDR3, as DNA: TGTGCCACCTTGGCTAGCGAGATCAATGAGCAGTTCTTC. The chain couples TRBV2 to TRBJ2-1, with D maybe TRBD2 (6 bases). The V and J ends lost 10 bases and 6 bases respectively, with 16 bases between them. The CDR3 sequence is 13 residues long. Looked up from germline, CDR1 is SNHLY and CDR2 is FYNNEI.

This rearrangement joins TRBV5-4 to TRBJ2-1, with TRBD2 matching over 10 bases. The CDR3 totals 16 residues. V was clipped by 4 bases and J by 5 bases; unmatched bases: 9. From germline, CDR1 is SGHNT and CDR2 YYREEE (reference sequence). DNA of the CDR3: TGTGCCAGCAGCACGCCGACTAGCGGGCGAGACAATGAGCAGTTCTTC. Amino acids: CASSTPTSGRDNEQFF.